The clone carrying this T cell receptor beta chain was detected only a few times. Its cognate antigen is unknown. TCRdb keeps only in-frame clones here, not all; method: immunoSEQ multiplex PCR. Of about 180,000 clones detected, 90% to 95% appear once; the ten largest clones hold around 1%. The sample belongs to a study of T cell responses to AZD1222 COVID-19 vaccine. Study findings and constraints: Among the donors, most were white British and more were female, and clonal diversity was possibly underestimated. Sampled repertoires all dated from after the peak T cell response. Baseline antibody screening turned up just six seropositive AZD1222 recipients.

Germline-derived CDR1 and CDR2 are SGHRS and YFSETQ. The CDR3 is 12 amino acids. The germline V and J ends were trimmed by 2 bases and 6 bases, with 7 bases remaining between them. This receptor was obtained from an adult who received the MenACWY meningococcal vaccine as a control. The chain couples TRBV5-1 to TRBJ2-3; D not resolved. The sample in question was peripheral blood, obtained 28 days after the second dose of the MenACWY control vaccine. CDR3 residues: CASSFPSDTQYF. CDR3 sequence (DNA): TGCGCCAGCAGCTTCCCCTCGGATACGCAGTATTTT.